This is a list of T cell receptor beta chains from one sample in a study of cytomegalovirus exposure and HLA in healthy donors. Here immunoSEQ multiplex PCR was the method, and the copy in TCRdb shows in-frame clones only, minus some. The table lists about 160,000 clones, 73% of them singletons. Input material: PBMCs. Receptors were obtained from a woman in her late teens or twenties in good health and CMV-seronegative. Each CDR3 is given with its conserved first and last residue. Each record gives: J gene, V gene, D gene, clone size, CDR3 DNA, CDR3 protein. A D gene is named only where the DNA matches it firmly. Clone size appears in some rows only: once, few, many, or a class for an expanded clone.

TRBJ2-5	TRBV5-1	.	.	TGCGCCAGCAGCCCCGACCAGGGGATGCAGACCCAGTACTTC	CASSPDQGMQTQYF
TRBJ2-7	TRBV2	.	.	TGTGCCAGCAGTACAGGATTCTACGAGCAGTACTTC	CASSTGFYEQYF
TRBJ2-1	TRBV7-6	.	few	TGTGCCAGCAGCTCGACAGAGTACAATGAGCAGTTCTTC	CASSSTEYNEQFF
TRBJ2-5	TRBV11-2	TRBD2	.	TGTGCCAGCAGGCGGCCGGGACTAGAGGCGGAGACCCAGTACTTC	CASRRPGLEAETQYF
TRBJ2-2	TRBV11-3	.	.	TGTGCCAGCAGCTTAGTTTCCGACACCGGGGAGCTGTTTTTT	CASSLVSDTGELFF
TRBJ1-1	TRBV4-3	.	.	TGCGCCAGCAGCCAAGGCTACCTGCAACTCGGGGGGCAGAACACTGAAGCTTTCTTT	CASSQGYLQLGGQNTEAFF
TRBJ2-1	TRBV7-7	TRBD1	.	TGTGCCAGCAGCCCGGACAGGGGGTCCTACAATGAGCAGTTCTTC	CASSPDRGSYNEQFF
TRBJ2-3	TRBV7-3	TRBD2	.	TGTGCCAGCAGACGGACTAGCGGGGGCACAGATACGCAGTATTTT	CASRRTSGGTDTQYF
TRBJ1-2	TRBV6-5	.	few	TGTGCCAGCAGTTACGCAGGTGCCTATGGCTACACCTTC	CASSYAGAYGYTF
TRBJ2-3	TRBV28	.	.	TGTGCCAGCAGTTTATCAGCGTTCACAGATACGCAGTATTTT	CASSLSAFTDTQYF
TRBJ2-7	TRBV6-5	TRBD1	.	TGTGCCAGCAGTTACGGACAGGGGTCGGAGCAGTACTTC	CASSYGQGSEQYF
TRBJ1-1	TRBV7-2	.	.	TGTGCCAGCACCTTAACGGGACAGAACACTGAAGCTTTCTTT	CASTLTGQNTEAFF
TRBJ2-7	TRBV7-9	.	.	TGTGCCAGCAGCATTAGGGGGGGTTGGGAGCAGTACTTC	CASSIRGGWEQYF
TRBJ2-3	TRBV15	TRBD2	once	TGTGCCACCAGCAGGAGAGGGAGGGCCACCGTCTCACGCACAGATACGCAGTATTTT	CATSRRGRATVSRTDTQYF
TRBJ2-3	TRBV9	TRBD1	.	TGTGCCAGCAGTCGGGACAGTTATAGCACAGATACGCAGTATTTT	CASSRDSYSTDTQYF
TRBJ1-5	TRBV11-3	TRBD1	.	TGTGCCAGCAGCTTAGCCAGCTGGGACAGGGGTTATCAGCCCCAGCATTTT	CASSLASWDRGYQPQHF
TRBJ2-7	TRBV11-2	.	.	TGTGCCAGCAGCCTAAGACAAGTCTACGAGCAGTACTTC	CASSLRQVYEQYF
TRBJ2-5	TRBV7-2	.	.	TGTGCCAGCAGCTTAAGTTTGGGTCGGGGCCAAGAGACCCAGTACTTC	CASSLSLGRGQETQYF
TRBJ1-2	TRBV2	TRBD1	.	TGTGCCAGCAGTGGATGGACAGGGGGGAACTATGGCTACACCTTC	CASSGWTGGNYGYTF
TRBJ2-3	TRBV6-4	TRBD2	.	TGTGCCAGCAGCGAAAGCGGGGGGCCAGATACGCAGTATTTT	CASSESGGPDTQYF
TRBJ2-1	TRBV25-1	TRBD2	.	TGTGCCAGCAGACTAGCGGGGACTGATTACAATGAGCAGTTCTTC	CASRLAGTDYNEQFF
TRBJ2-1	TRBV9	TRBD2	.	TGTGCCAGCAGCGAACCGGGGGGTAGCGGGGGACCCTACAATGAGCAGTTCTTC	CASSEPGGSGGPYNEQFF
TRBJ2-7	TRBV5-1	.	.	TGCGCCAGCAGCTCAATGAAGGGAGTACAGTACTTC	CASSSMKGVQYF
TRBJ1-6	TRBV28	.	few	TGTGCCGGATCGAGCACAGCCGATAATTCACCCCTCCACTTT	CAGSSTADNSPLHF
TRBJ2-2	TRBV10-3	TRBD2	.	TGTGCCATCAGTGAGACTAGCGGGAACACCGGGGAGCTGTTTTTT	CAISETSGNTGELFF
TRBJ2-2	TRBV4-3	TRBD1	.	TGCGCCAGCAGCCATGGACAGGGAACCGGGGAGCTGTTTTTT	CASSHGQGTGELFF
TRBJ1-1	TRBV6-1	.	once	TGTGCCAGCATCAAAGGGGATCCTTTGACTGAAGCTTTCTTT	CASIKGDPLTEAFF
TRBJ2-3	TRBV15	TRBD2	.	TGTGCCACCAGCAGAGATAGCGGGAAAGGCACAGATACGCAGTATTTT	CATSRDSGKGTDTQYF
TRBJ1-4	TRBV14	.	.	TGTGCCAGCAGCAAAGAGTGGCAGGGAAGTGAAAAACTGTTTTTT	CASSKEWQGSEKLFF
TRBJ2-3	TRBV18	TRBD2	.	TGTGCCAGCTCACCCCCGGCAGGGAGGGTGTCGGATACGCAGTATTTT	CASSPPAGRVSDTQYF
TRBJ2-7	TRBV9	.	few	TGTGCCAGCAGCGGAGGGGACGGGGGGCCGATCTACGAGCAGTACTTC	CASSGGDGGPIYEQYF
TRBJ1-1	TRBV7-3	.	few	TGTGCCAGCAGCTTAACTGGGGAGACGAACACTGAAGCTTTCTTT	CASSLTGETNTEAFF
TRBJ1-1	TRBV19	TRBD1	.	TGTGCCAGTAACCCCACAGGGCAGGGGGGCACTGAAGCTTTCTTT	CASNPTGQGGTEAFF
TRBJ2-1	TRBV7-2	TRBD2	.	TGTGCCAGCAGCTTATTAGCGGGAGGAGGATCCTACAATGAGCAGTTCTTC	CASSLLAGGGSYNEQFF
TRBJ2-3	TRBV5-1	.	few	TGCGCCAGCAGCGTACAGGGCAGCACAGATACGCAGTATTTT	CASSVQGSTDTQYF
TRBJ2-5	TRBV7-2	TRBD1	few	TGTGCCAGCAGCTTTACAGGGGGAGGAGGAGAGACCCAGTACTTC	CASSFTGGGGETQYF
TRBJ1-3	TRBV4-3	TRBD1	.	TGCGCCAGCAGCCAAGGGACAGGCTCTGGAAACACCATATATTTT	CASSQGTGSGNTIYF